These T cell receptor beta chains were read from a single sample in a study of cytomegalovirus exposure and HLA in healthy donors. Profiling relied on immunoSEQ multiplex PCR, and the TCRdb table lists in-frame clones only, not all of them. The sample yields 95,000 to 150,000 clones, 63% seen once. The material sequenced was PBMCs. These TCRs come from a man aged 40-49 years in good health and CMV-seropositive. Each CDR3 is given with its conserved first and last residue. A D gene is named only where the DNA matches it firmly. Rows may omit the clone size; those that give it use once, few, many or a size class.

clone_size,v_call,d_call,j_call,cdr3_aa,cdr3_nt
-,TRBV28,TRBD2,TRBJ2-7,CASSPLAGGREQYF,TGTGCCAGCAGTCCTCTAGCGGGAGGAAGGGAGCAGTACTTC
-,TRBV7-8,-,TRBJ1-6,CASSSVVDRESPLHF,TGTGCCAGCAGCTCCGTAGTGGACCGGGAATCTCCCCTCCACTTT
few,TRBV15,-,TRBJ2-2,CATSRQGSGELFF,TGTGCCACCAGCAGGCAGGGATCCGGGGAGCTGTTTTTT
-,TRBV7-2,TRBD2,TRBJ2-3,CASSIAGEDTQYF,TGTGCCAGCAGCATAGCGGGAGAGGATACGCAGTATTTT
-,TRBV5-1,-,TRBJ1-6,CASSLATGGVRSPLHF,TGCGCCAGCAGCTTGGCCACGGGGGGCGTTCGGTCACCCCTCCACTTT
-,TRBV7-3,-,TRBJ2-7,CASSLQGADEQYF,TGTGCCAGCAGCCTACAAGGGGCCGACGAGCAGTACTTC
-,TRBV5-1,TRBD1,TRBJ2-7,CASSLQDRTGTYEQYF,TGCGCCAGCAGCTTGCAGGACAGGACCGGAACCTACGAGCAGTACTTC
-,TRBV10-3,-,TRBJ1-5,CATRGRTDNQPQHF,TGTGCCACCCGAGGTCGGACAGACAATCAGCCCCAGCATTTT
-,TRBV9,TRBD1,TRBJ1-1,CASSYGQGNTEAFF,TGTGCCAGCAGCTACGGACAGGGCAACACTGAAGCTTTCTTT
few,TRBV7-2,-,TRBJ2-1,CASSLEVRQGEQFF,TGTGCCAGCAGCTTAGAGGTCAGGCAAGGTGAGCAGTTCTTC
-,TRBV9,TRBD2,TRBJ2-1,CASSVGSGRAKNEQFF,TGTGCCAGCAGCGTCGGTAGCGGGAGGGCCAAGAATGAGCAGTTCTTC
-,TRBV7-2,-,TRBJ1-1,CASSSWGHLEAFF,TGTGCCAGCAGCTCCTGGGGACACCTTGAAGCTTTCTTT
-,TRBV14,TRBD2,TRBJ2-1,CASSQDLASGRWNEQFF,TGTGCCAGCAGCCAAGATCTGGCTAGCGGGAGGTGGAATGAGCAGTTCTTC
-,TRBV2,-,TRBJ2-7,CASSVQVDSYEQYF,TGTGCCAGCAGCGTACAGGTTGACTCCTACGAGCAGTACTTC
-,TRBV20-1,-,TRBJ2-3,CSAMQTDTQYF,TGCAGTGCCATGCAGACAGATACGCAGTATTTT
-,TRBV27,-,TRBJ2-5,CASIRLQETQYF,TGTGCCAGCATTCGACTCCAAGAGACCCAGTACTTC
few,TRBV7-9,TRBD2,TRBJ2-7,CASSLAPGLAGGRAYEQYF,TGTGCCAGCAGCTTAGCACCGGGACTAGCGGGGGGGCGGGCTTACGAGCAGTACTTC
-,TRBV5-1,TRBD1,TRBJ2-5,CASSWGDRGNQETQYF,TGCGCCAGCAGCTGGGGAGACAGGGGGAATCAAGAGACCCAGTACTTC
-,TRBV6-1,-,TRBJ2-5,CAGGAFGTQYF,TGTGCCGGCGGAGCGTTTGGGACCCAGTACTTC
once,TRBV27,TRBD1,TRBJ2-1,CASSRQGANEQFF,TGTGCCAGCAGTCGACAGGGGGCGAATGAGCAGTTCTTC
few,TRBV6-5,-,TRBJ2-3,CASRFGGTDTQYF,TGTGCCAGCCGATTTGGAGGGACAGATACGCAGTATTTT
once,TRBV2,TRBD2,TRBJ2-1,CASSMSSGKLGEQFF,TGTGCCAGCAGCATGTCTAGCGGGAAATTAGGTGAGCAGTTCTTC
-,TRBV7-6,TRBD2,TRBJ2-3,CASSRLTSGGTDTQYF,TGTGCCAGCAGCCGATTGACTAGCGGAGGCACAGATACGCAGTATTTT
-,TRBV5-1,-,TRBJ1-1,CASSGTAGNTEAFF,TGCGCCAGCAGCGGAACAGCGGGGAACACTGAAGCTTTCTTT
-,TRBV7-6,TRBD2,TRBJ2-1,CASSLGEGNEQFF,TGTGCCAGCAGCTTAGGGGAGGGGAATGAGCAGTTCTTC
-,TRBV2,TRBD1,TRBJ1-2,CASTGDRGIGGYTF,TGTGCCAGCACGGGCGACAGGGGTATCGGTGGCTACACCTTC
-,TRBV28,TRBD1,TRBJ1-2,CASSSLQGAGYGYTF,TGTGCCAGCAGTTCGTTACAGGGGGCGGGCTATGGCTACACCTTC
-,TRBV11-1,-,TRBJ1-5,CASSLNFNQPQHF,TGTGCCAGCAGCTTGAACTTCAATCAGCCCCAGCATTTT
few,TRBV5-1,TRBD1,TRBJ1-1,CASILGDRGNTEAFF,TGCGCCAGCATCCTAGGGGACAGGGGGAACACTGAAGCTTTCTTT
few,TRBV5-6,-,TRBJ1-1,CASSLEEGFTEAFF,TGTGCCAGCAGCTTGGAAGAGGGTTTCACTGAAGCTTTCTTT
-,TRBV4-3,TRBD2,TRBJ2-7,CASSRGTSEKQYF,TGCGCCAGCAGCCGGGGGACTAGCGAAAAGCAGTACTTC
-,TRBV5-6,TRBD1,TRBJ1-2,CASNRDSYGYTF,TGTGCCAGCAACCGGGACAGCTATGGCTACACCTTC
-,TRBV5-1,-,TRBJ1-2,CASSPTANYGYTF,TGCGCCAGCAGCCCGACAGCTAACTATGGCTACACCTTC
-,TRBV28,TRBD2,TRBJ2-1,CASNSGTSGSTEQFF,TGTGCCAGCAACTCCGGGACTAGCGGGAGTACTGAGCAGTTCTTC
-,TRBV10-3,-,TRBJ1-1,CAISSSGNTEAFF,TGTGCCATCAGTAGTTCGGGGAACACTGAAGCTTTCTTT
-,TRBV9,-,TRBJ2-7,CASSVGPTSGHEQYF,TGTGCCAGCAGCGTAGGCCCTACAAGCGGCCATGAGCAGTACTTC
once,TRBV18,TRBD1,TRBJ1-5,CASSPTGMGNQPQHF,TGTGCCAGCTCACCGACAGGGATGGGAAATCAGCCCCAGCATTTT
-,TRBV5-1,-,TRBJ1-3,CASSTNGGGSGNTIYF,TGCGCCAGCTCTACGAACGGGGGGGGGTCTGGAAACACCATATATTTT
-,TRBV10-3,TRBD1,TRBJ1-1,CAISRQGAGVNTEAFF,TGTGCCATCAGTCGACAGGGGGCAGGGGTGAACACTGAAGCTTTCTTT
few,TRBV2,TRBD2,TRBJ2-5,CASSVFGGGGETQYF,TGTGCCAGCAGTGTATTTGGGGGGGGTGGGGAGACCCAGTACTTC
-,TRBV5-1,-,TRBJ2-1,CASSLALRTMRAIGEQFF,TGCGCCAGCAGCTTGGCCCTCAGGACTATGAGGGCTATCGGTGAGCAGTTCTTC